This TCR beta chain was sequenced during a study of response to subunit inactivated influenza vaccine. Each CDR3 protein gets one entry after TCRdb re-called the RT-PCR reads with MiXCR. The profile shows about 540,000 distinct CDR3 sequences, around a quarter of them singletons. This clonotype was detected a few times. The germline gives CDR1 SGHRS, CDR2 YFSETQ. The CDR3 spans 15 residues. With V trimmed by 6 bases and J by 4 bases, 9 bases remained unmatched. The sample was also reused in another study, on T cells expressing NK-cell markers. That source reports: It was by 5'RACE template switching with UMIs that TCR beta cDNA was made. Roughly 6 of the donors carried dominant NKG2C+ clonotypes that took up 1.0-7.0% of their CD8+ T cells. These clonotypes, the leaders elsewhere, also led the CD3+CD56-NKG2C+ fraction in a few donors.

Sequencing was performed on CD4+ T cells sorted from PBMCs, taken approximately 13 days after vaccination. The genes are TRBV5-1 and TRBJ2-1; 8 bases are a match to TRBD1. This receptor was identified in a man aged 50-59 years who received an inactivated influenza vaccine. As DNA, the CDR3 is TGCGCCAGCAATAGGGGACAGGCGATATACAATGAGCAGTTCTTC. Amino acid sequence: CASNRGQAIYNEQFF.